A selection of T cell receptor beta chains follows, all from one sample in a study of graft-versus-host responses after intestinal transplantation. Clones were read by immunoSEQ multiplex PCR, and TCRdb kept only the in-frame ones, dropping some. The data hold approximately 100,000 clones, with approximately 84% observed a single time. No cognate antigen is known for these TCRs. The source material was unstimulated CD4+ T cells sorted from spleen or lymph node cells, sampled before intestinal transplant. The receptors here all came from a human donor who received an intestinal transplant. Each CDR3 is given without its conserved first and last residue. Not every row has a clone size; where given, it reads once, few, many or a size class.

clone size: .; J gene: TRBJ2-1; V gene: TRBV11-2; CDR3 protein: ASSSLYNEQF
clone size: .; J gene: TRBJ2-7; V gene: TRBV2; CDR3 protein: ASSVTSGRGEQY
clone size: .; J gene: TRBJ2-1; V gene: TRBV5-1; CDR3 protein: ASSLDPRTGGNEQF
clone size: .; J gene: TRBJ1-1; V gene: TRBV6-1; CDR3 protein: ASRPYQHAEAF
clone size: .; J gene: TRBJ2-1; V gene: TRBV11-1; CDR3 protein: ASSKSGTYYNEQF
clone size: .; J gene: TRBJ2-7; V gene: TRBV6-5; CDR3 protein: ASTPEHSPFEQY
clone size: .; J gene: TRBJ2-2; V gene: TRBV5-1; CDR3 protein: ASSLAAGGPSTGELF
clone size: .; J gene: TRBJ2-1; V gene: TRBV5-6; CDR3 protein: ASSLVGGSEF
clone size: .; J gene: TRBJ2-7; V gene: TRBV5-1; CDR3 protein: ASSRNSYEQY
clone size: .; J gene: TRBJ2-3; V gene: TRBV4-1; CDR3 protein: ASSQDPGLAEY
clone size: .; J gene: TRBJ1-4; V gene: TRBV18; CDR3 protein: ASSPPGREHEKLF
clone size: .; J gene: TRBJ2-5; V gene: TRBV7-2; CDR3 protein: ASSLSGTSGGAGETQY
clone size: .; J gene: TRBJ2-3; V gene: TRBV9; CDR3 protein: ASSVRADTDTQY
clone size: .; J gene: TRBJ1-1; V gene: TRBV11-2; CDR3 protein: ASNRGANTEAF
clone size: .; J gene: TRBJ2-5; V gene: TRBV9; CDR3 protein: ASSRSPWGETQY
clone size: .; J gene: TRBJ2-7; V gene: TRBV29-1; CDR3 protein: SVDTGTIYEQY
clone size: .; J gene: TRBJ2-5; V gene: TRBV30; CDR3 protein: AWSWGVLYQETQY
clone size: .; J gene: TRBJ2-2; V gene: TRBV15; CDR3 protein: ATSSGTGGTGELF
clone size: .; J gene: TRBJ2-2; V gene: TRBV11-2; CDR3 protein: ASSLGGPGTGVSGELF
clone size: .; J gene: TRBJ2-4; V gene: TRBV5-1; CDR3 protein: ASSFGTSGNIQY
clone size: .; J gene: TRBJ1-1; V gene: TRBV7-9; CDR3 protein: ASSLALGTEAF
clone size: .; J gene: TRBJ2-3; V gene: TRBV5-1; CDR3 protein: ASSSGLAGPDTQY
clone size: .; J gene: TRBJ2-6; V gene: TRBV15; CDR3 protein: ATSRTGGAGANVLT
clone size: .; J gene: TRBJ2-2; V gene: TRBV11-1; CDR3 protein: ASSLTPRDTGELF
clone size: few; J gene: TRBJ2-5; V gene: TRBV7-9; CDR3 protein: ASTIGAVETQY
clone size: .; J gene: TRBJ1-1; V gene: TRBV5-5; CDR3 protein: ASSLEGTTEAF
clone size: .; J gene: TRBJ2-3; V gene: TRBV5-1; CDR3 protein: ASSLWTSSTDTQY
clone size: .; J gene: TRBJ2-5; V gene: TRBV29-1; CDR3 protein: SVASSTWETQY
clone size: few; J gene: TRBJ2-5; V gene: TRBV5-6; CDR3 protein: ASSLYQETQY